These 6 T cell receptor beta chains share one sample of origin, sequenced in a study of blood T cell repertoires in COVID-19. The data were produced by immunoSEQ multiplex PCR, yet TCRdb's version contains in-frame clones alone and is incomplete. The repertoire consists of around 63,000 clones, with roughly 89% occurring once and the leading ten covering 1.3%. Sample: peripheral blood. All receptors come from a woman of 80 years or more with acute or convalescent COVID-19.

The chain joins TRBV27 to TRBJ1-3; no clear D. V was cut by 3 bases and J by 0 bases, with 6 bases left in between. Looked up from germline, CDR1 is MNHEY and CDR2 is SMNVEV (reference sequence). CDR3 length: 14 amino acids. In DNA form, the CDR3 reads TGTGCCAGCAGTTTTAGTAGCTCTGGAAACACCATATATTTT. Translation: CASSFSSSGNTIYF.

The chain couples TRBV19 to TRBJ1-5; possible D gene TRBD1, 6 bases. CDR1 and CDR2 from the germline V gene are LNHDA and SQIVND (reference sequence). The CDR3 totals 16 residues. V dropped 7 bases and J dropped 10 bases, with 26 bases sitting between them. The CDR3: CASTRQGTGRPGPQHF. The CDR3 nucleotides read TGTGCCAGTACCCGTCAGGGGACGGGAAGGCCTGGCCCCCAGCATTTT.

The DNA of the CDR3 is TGCGCCAGCAGCACGGACAGCTTATCCTACGAGCAGTACTTC. Translating gives CASSTDSLSYEQYF. The chain joins TRBV5-1 to TRBJ2-7, with D maybe TRBD1 (6 bases). The CDR3 is 14 residues long. Germline CDR1 and CDR2: SGHRS and YFSETQ. The V and J ends lost 4 bases and 1 base respectively, with 12 bases between them.

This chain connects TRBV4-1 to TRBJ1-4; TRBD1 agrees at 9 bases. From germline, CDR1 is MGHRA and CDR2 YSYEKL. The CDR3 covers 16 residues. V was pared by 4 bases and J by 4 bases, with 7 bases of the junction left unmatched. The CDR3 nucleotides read TGCGCCAGCAGCCTCGAGCCGGGACAGGGTAATGAAAAACTGTTTTTT. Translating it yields CASSLEPGQGNEKLFF.

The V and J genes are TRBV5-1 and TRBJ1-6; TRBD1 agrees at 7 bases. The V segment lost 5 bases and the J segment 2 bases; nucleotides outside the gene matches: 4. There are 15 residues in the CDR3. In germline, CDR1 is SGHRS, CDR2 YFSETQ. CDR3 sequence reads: CASRAGGTYNSPLHF. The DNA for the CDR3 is TGCGCCAGCAGGGCAGGGGGAACCTATAATTCACCCCTCCACTTT.

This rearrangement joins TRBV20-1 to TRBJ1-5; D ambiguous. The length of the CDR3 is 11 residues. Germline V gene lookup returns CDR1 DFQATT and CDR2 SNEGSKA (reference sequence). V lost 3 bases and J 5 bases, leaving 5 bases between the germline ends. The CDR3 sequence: CSASYDQPQHF. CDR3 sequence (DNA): TGCAGTGCTAGCTACGATCAGCCCCAGCATTTT.